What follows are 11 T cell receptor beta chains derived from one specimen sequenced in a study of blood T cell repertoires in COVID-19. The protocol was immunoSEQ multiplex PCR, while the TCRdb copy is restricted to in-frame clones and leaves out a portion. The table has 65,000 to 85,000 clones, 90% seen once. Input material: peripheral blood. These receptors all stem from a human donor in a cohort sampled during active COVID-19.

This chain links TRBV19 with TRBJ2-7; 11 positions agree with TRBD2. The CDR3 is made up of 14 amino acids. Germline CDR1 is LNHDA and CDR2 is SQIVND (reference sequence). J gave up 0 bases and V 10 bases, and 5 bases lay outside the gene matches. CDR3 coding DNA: TGTGCCACCAGTCTAGCGGGGGGCTCCTACGAGCAGTACTTC. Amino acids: CATSLAGGSYEQYF.

CDR3 bases: TGTGCCAGTAGTATGGGAGGGGCGGGCAATCAGCCCCAGCATTTT. Its protein is CASSMGGAGNQPQHF. This chain uses TRBV19 with TRBJ1-5; D is perhaps TRBD1 (5 bases). This CDR3 region has 15 residues. CDR1 LNHDA and CDR2 SQIVND come from the germline V gene (reference sequence). Deletions cut 3 bases from V and 2 bases from J, with 11 bases between.

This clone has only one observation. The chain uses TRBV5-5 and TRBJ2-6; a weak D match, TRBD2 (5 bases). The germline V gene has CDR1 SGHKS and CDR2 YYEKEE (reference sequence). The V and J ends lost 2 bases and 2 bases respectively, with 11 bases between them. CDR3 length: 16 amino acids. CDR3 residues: CASSFSANPGANVLTF. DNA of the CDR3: TGTGCCAGCAGCTTTAGCGCGAACCCTGGGGCCAACGTCCTGACTTTC.

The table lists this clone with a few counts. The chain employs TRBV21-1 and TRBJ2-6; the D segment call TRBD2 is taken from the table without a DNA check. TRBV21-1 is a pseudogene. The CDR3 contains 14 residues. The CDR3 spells CASRSCGSPLILTF. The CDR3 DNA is TGTGCCAGCAGAAGTTGCGGGAGTCCCCTCATCCTGACTTTC.

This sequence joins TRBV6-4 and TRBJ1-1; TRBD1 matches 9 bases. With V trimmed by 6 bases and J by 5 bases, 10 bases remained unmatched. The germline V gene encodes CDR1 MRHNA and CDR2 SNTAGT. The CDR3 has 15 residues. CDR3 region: CASRTEQGAMTEAFF. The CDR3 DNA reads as TGTGCCAGCAGGACCGAACAGGGGGCGATGACTGAAGCTTTCTTT.

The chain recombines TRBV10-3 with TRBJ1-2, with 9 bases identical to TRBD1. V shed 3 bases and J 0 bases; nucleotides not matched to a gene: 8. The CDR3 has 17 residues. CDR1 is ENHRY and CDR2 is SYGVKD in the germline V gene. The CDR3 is CAISDPGTGPANYGYTF. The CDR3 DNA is TGTGCCATCAGTGACCCCGGGACAGGGCCAGCTAACTATGGCTACACCTTC.

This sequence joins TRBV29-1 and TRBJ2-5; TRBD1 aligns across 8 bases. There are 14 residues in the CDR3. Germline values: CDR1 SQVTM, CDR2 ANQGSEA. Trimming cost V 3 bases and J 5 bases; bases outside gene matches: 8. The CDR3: CSVERTGSIETQYF. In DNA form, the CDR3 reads TGCAGCGTTGAGCGGACAGGGTCGATCGAGACCCAGTACTTC.

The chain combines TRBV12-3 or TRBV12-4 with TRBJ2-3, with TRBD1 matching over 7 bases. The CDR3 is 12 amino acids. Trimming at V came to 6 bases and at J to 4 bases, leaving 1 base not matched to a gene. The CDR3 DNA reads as TGTGCCAGCAGGACAGGGCCAGATACGCAGTATTTT. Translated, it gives CASRTGPDTQYF.

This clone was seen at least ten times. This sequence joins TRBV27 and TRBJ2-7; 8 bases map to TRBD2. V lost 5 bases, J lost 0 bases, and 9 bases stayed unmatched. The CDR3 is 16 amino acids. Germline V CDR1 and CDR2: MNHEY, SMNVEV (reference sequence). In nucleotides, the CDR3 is TGTGCCAGCAGTATTAGCGGGAACCCATCCTCCTACGAGCAGTACTTC. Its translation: CASSISGNPSSYEQYF.

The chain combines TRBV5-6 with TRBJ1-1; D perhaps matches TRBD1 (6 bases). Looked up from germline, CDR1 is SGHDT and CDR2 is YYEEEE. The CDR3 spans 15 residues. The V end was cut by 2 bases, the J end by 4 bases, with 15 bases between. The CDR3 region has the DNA TGTGCCAGCAGCTTCTTACAGGGACGGGCCACTGAAGCTTTCTTT. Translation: CASSFLQGRATEAFF.

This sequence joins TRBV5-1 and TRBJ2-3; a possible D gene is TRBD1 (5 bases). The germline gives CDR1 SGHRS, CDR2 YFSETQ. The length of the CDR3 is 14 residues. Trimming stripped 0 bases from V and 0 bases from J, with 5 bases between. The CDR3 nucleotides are TGCGCCAGCAGCTTGGGGACAAGCACAGATACGCAGTATTTT. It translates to CASSLGTSTDTQYF.